One and the same sample provided the 17 T cell receptor beta chains below, sequenced in a study of cytomegalovirus exposure and HLA in healthy donors. A multiplex PCR was run with 60 Vbeta primers and 13 Jbeta primers. Measured with immunoSEQ multiplex PCR; TCRdb has only the in-frame clones, and not every one. Of approximately 77,000 clones in the sample, about 73% were seen once. Sequencing was done on a sample of PBMCs. These receptors originate from a man in his forties in good health and CMV-seronegative.

The V call is TRBV30, the J call TRBJ2-7; the match to TRBD2 covers 7 bases. Per the germline V gene, CDR1 is GTSNPN and CDR2 is SVGIG (reference sequence). The V segment lost 3 bases and the J segment 3 bases; nucleotides outside the gene matches: 8. The CDR3 contains 14 residues. The CDR3 protein is CAWRWASGDYEQYF. CDR3 DNA sequence: TGTGCCTGGAGATGGGCTAGCGGCGACTACGAGCAGTACTTC.

Of note for this clone: At the DNA level, this CDR3 is encoded by other sequences in the same sample as well. The gene calls are TRBV9 and TRBJ2-1; D not certain. V was pared by 0 bases and J by 10 bases, with 5 bases between. Germline V lookup: CDR1 SGDLS, CDR2 YYNGEE. This CDR3 is built from 11 residues. This CDR3 is CASSVGAEQFF. DNA for the CDR3: TGTGCCAGCAGCGTAGGAGCCGAGCAGTTCTTC.

This chain links TRBV11-2 with TRBJ1-4; tentatively, D is TRBD1 (5 bases). Germline assignment: CDR1 SGHAT and CDR2 FQNNGV. The CDR3 is 15 residues long. Trimming pared 5 bases from V and 5 bases from J, leaving 15 bases between. CDR3: CASSPGAGPNEKLFF. For the CDR3, the DNA is TGTGCCAGCAGCCCTGGGGCAGGGCCGAATGAAAAACTGTTTTTT.

V and J are TRBV9 and TRBJ2-1; D not resolved. The germline CDR1 and CDR2 sequences are SGDLS and YYNGEE. This CDR3 region has 14 residues. V was shortened by 0 bases and J by 4 bases, with 8 bases between the two germline ends. For the CDR3, the DNA is TGTGCCAGCAGCGTAGAGTCCACATACAATGAGCAGTTCTTC. It is translated as CASSVESTYNEQFF.

The rearrangement joins TRBV29-1 to TRBJ1-6, with D unresolved. V was clipped by 5 bases and J by 11 bases, with 19 bases between them. The CDR3 has 14 residues. Germline CDR1 reads SQVTM; CDR2 reads ANQGSEA. The DNA of the CDR3 is TGCAGCGTTCCCGGACTCCAAACTATTCCACCCCTCCACTTT. As protein: CSVPGLQTIPPLHF.

The chain links TRBV28 to TRBJ2-3, with D possibly matching TRBD1 (6 bases). CDR1 MDHEN and CDR2 SYDVKM come from the germline V gene. Trimming pared 6 bases from V and 2 bases from J, leaving 18 bases between. This CDR3 comprises 16 residues. CDR3 residues: CASSLDNTGYTDTQYF. The CDR3 DNA follows: TGTGCCAGCAGCCTAGATAACACAGGGTACACAGATACGCAGTATTTT.

The rearrangement joins TRBV7-9 to TRBJ2-7, with unresolved D. Germline-derived CDR1 and CDR2 are SEHNR and FQNEAQ (reference sequence). Trimming removed 6 bases at V and 1 base at J, with 7 bases between. The CDR3 runs 12 residues. The CDR3 protein is CASSSVSYEQYF. The DNA of the CDR3 is TGTGCCAGCAGTTCAGTGTCCTACGAGCAGTACTTC.

The genes are TRBV10-1 and TRBJ2-7, with 10 positions matching TRBD1. Germline V CDR1 and CDR2: WNHNN, SYGVQD (reference sequence). The J segment lost 5 bases and the V segment lost 6 bases, leaving 10 bases of the junction unmatched. This CDR3 spans 15 amino acids. In DNA form, the CDR3 reads TGCGCCAGCAGCGAAGAGACAGGGGGCTTAAACGAGCAGTACTTC. Translated, it gives CASSEETGGLNEQYF.

In nucleotides, the CDR3 is TGTGCCAGCAGCCCAGGACAGGGAAGCAATCAGCCCCAGCATTTT. Translated: CASSPGQGSNQPQHF. J is TRBJ1-5 and V is TRBV4-2; 8 nucleotides line up with TRBD1. The CDR3 loop spans 15 amino acids. With V trimmed by 4 bases and J by 1 base, 3 bases remained unmatched. Germline lookup yields CDR1 LGHNA and CDR2 YNFKEQ.

The chain employs TRBV2 and TRBJ1-1; tentatively, D is TRBD1 (5 bases). The CDR3 has 12 amino acids. Germline V gene data show CDR1 as SNHLY and CDR2 as FYNNEI. V was clipped by 2 bases and J by 7 bases, with 8 bases between them. The DNA of the CDR3 is TGTGCCAGCAGTGAACAGGGCTTTGAAGCTTTCTTT. Translation: CASSEQGFEAFF.

CDR3 region: CASKDSKFSGNTIYF. DNA for the CDR3: TGTGCCAGCAAGGACAGCAAATTCTCTGGAAACACCATATATTTT. The V call is TRBV28, the J call TRBJ1-3; D may be TRBD1 (6 bases). The CDR3 length is 15 residues. Germline CDR1 and CDR2: MDHEN and SYDVKM. V was shortened by 7 bases and J by 0 bases, with 13 bases between the two germline ends.

The chain carries TRBV30 and TRBJ2-7, with TRBD1 as a possible D gene (6 bases). The V end lost 3 bases, the J end lost 3 bases, and 12 bases lay between the germline ends. Germline lookup yields CDR1 GTSNPN and CDR2 SVGIG (reference sequence). This CDR3 region has 13 residues. The CDR3 loop reads CAWSRTDFYEQYF. Here the CDR3 DNA reads TGTGCCTGGAGCAGGACAGACTTCTACGAGCAGTACTTC.

The V and J genes are TRBV20-1 and TRBJ2-7, with D possibly matching TRBD1 (5 bases). The CDR3 length is 11 residues. Germline V lookup: CDR1 DFQATT, CDR2 SNEGSKA (reference sequence). Trimming stripped 5 bases from V and 4 bases from J, with 9 bases between. The CDR3 DNA reads TGCAGTGCTTATCAGGGATACGAGCAGTACTTC. The encoded protein is CSAYQGYEQYF.

The V and J genes are TRBV10-2 and TRBJ1-2; 7 bases align to TRBD1. The CDR3 has 14 amino acids. The trim removed 3 bases at V and 8 bases at J, leaving 9 bases unmatched. Germline loops: CDR1 WSHSY, CDR2 SAAADI. CDR3 coding DNA: TGCGCCAGCAGTGATAGGACAGGTACCGAAGGCTACACCTTC. It codes for CASSDRTGTEGYTF.

The chain combines TRBV5-4 with TRBJ2-7; tentatively, D is TRBD2 (6 bases). The CDR3 sequence is 13 residues long. Germline values: CDR1 SGHNT, CDR2 YYREEE (reference sequence). Trimming cost V 4 bases and J 6 bases, with 14 bases left between them. The CDR3 nucleotides read TGTGCCAGCAGCCTATACAACGGGGGCGAGCAGTACTTC. It is translated as CASSLYNGGEQYF.

The V call is TRBV7-9, the J call TRBJ1-2; 7 nucleotides agree with TRBD1. This CDR3 region has 14 residues. In germline, CDR1 is SEHNR, CDR2 FQNEAQ (reference sequence). V trimming: 4 bases; J trimming: 3 bases; junction bases outside the gene matches: 5. The CDR3: CASSSRTGYYGYTF. The CDR3 DNA follows: TGTGCCAGCAGCTCCAGGACAGGCTACTATGGCTACACCTTC.

The chain uses TRBV4-2 and TRBJ2-1; D unclear. The CDR3 consists of 14 residues. Germline V gene sequence: CDR1 LGHNA, CDR2 YNFKEQ. V lost 0 bases and J lost 10, with 13 bases in between. CDR3 nucleotide sequence: TGTGCCAGCAGCCAAGATCTGGCCCCCACGGAGCAGTTCTTC. The encoded protein is CASSQDLAPTEQFF.